These 15 T cell receptor beta chains share one sample of origin, sequenced in a study of blood T cell repertoires in COVID-19. The protocol was immunoSEQ multiplex PCR, while the TCRdb copy is restricted to in-frame clones and leaves out a portion. The table includes nearly 350,000 clones, about nine tenths detected once. The sample was peripheral blood. The receptors derive from a woman in her 50s with COVID-19, enrolled during active disease.

The chain joins TRBV30 to TRBJ1-5; D is uncertain. Germline V lookup: CDR1 GTSNPN, CDR2 SVGIG (reference sequence). This CDR3 is 14 amino acids long. V was pared by 2 bases and J by 0 bases, with 8 bases between. CDR3 coding DNA: TGTGCCTGGAGTATAATTTATAGCAATCAGCCCCAGCATTTT. Translation: CAWSIIYSNQPQHF. Full variable domain (rest looked up from reference TRBV30 and TRBJ1-5): SQTIHQWPATLVQPVGSPLSLECTVEGTSNPNLYWYRQAAGRGLQLLFYSVGIGQISSEVPQNLSASRPQDRQFILSSKKLLLSDSGFYLCAWSIIYSNQPQHFGDGTRLSIL.

The chain combines TRBV21-1 with TRBJ2-3; TRBD2, the D gene given by the table, was not confirmed from the DNA. TRBV21-1 is recorded as a pseudogene. The CDR3 is 24 residues long. The CDR3 spells CASSIPNTDNGNGGRNGGRDTQYF. CDR3 DNA: TGTGCCAGCAGCATACCCAATACAGATAACGGTAACGGCGGGAGAAACGGGGGACGGGATACGCAGTATTTT.

The rearrangement uses TRBV28 and TRBJ1-5; D not resolved. CDR3 length: 15 residues. Germline V gives CDR1 MDHEN, CDR2 SYDVKM. V dropped 5 bases and J dropped 2 bases, with 13 bases sitting between them. In nucleotides, the CDR3 is TGTGCCAGCAGTGTAACGTCGGAGGGCAATCAGCCCCAGCATTTT. Its protein product is CASSVTSEGNQPQHF.

This clone showed up just once. J is TRBJ1-2 and V is TRBV19; TRBD1 agrees at 9 bases. There are 15 residues in the CDR3. From germline, CDR1 is LNHDA and CDR2 SQIVND (reference sequence). The ends lost 5 bases at V and 10 bases at J; junction bases unmatched: 14. This chain's CDR3 is CASSSFTGDREDYTF. The CDR3 DNA is TGTGCCAGTAGTTCCTTCACTGGGGACAGGGAGGACTACACCTTC.

This sequence joins TRBV7-2 and TRBJ2-1; 9 bases align to TRBD2. This CDR3 is built from 16 residues. Per germline, CDR1 SGHTA and CDR2 FQGNSA. The J segment lost 7 bases and the V segment lost 5 bases, leaving 12 bases of the junction unmatched. CDR3 region: CASSLGPSGMGNEQFF. Here the CDR3 DNA reads TGTGCCAGCAGCCTTGGGCCTAGCGGGATGGGTAATGAGCAGTTCTTC. The entire variable domain, with the rest obtained from reference TRBV7-2 and TRBJ2-1, is as follows: GAGVSQSPSNKVTEKGKDVELRCDPISGHTALYWYRQSLGQGLEFLIYFQGNSAPDKSGLPSDRFSAERTGGSVSTLTIQRTQQEDSAVYLCASSLGPSGMGNEQFFGPGTRLTVL.

The chain combines TRBV5-5 with TRBJ1-2; TRBD1 matches 8 bases. With V trimmed by 4 bases and J by 8 bases, 13 bases remained unmatched. The CDR3 totals 15 residues. Germline lookup yields CDR1 SGHKS and CDR2 YYEKEE (reference sequence). The DNA of the CDR3 is TGTGCCAGCAGCGGGGGGGACAGGCGTTTGGAGGGCTACACCTTC. Encoded protein: CASSGGDRRLEGYTF. The full variable domain, its missing parts supplied by reference TRBV5-5 and TRBJ1-2, is DAGVTQSPTHLIKTRGQQVTLRCSPISGHKSVSWYQQVLGQGPQFIFQYYEKEERGRGNFPDRFSARQFPNYSSELNVNALLLGDSALYLCASSGGDRRLEGYTFGSGTRLTVV.

The chain links TRBV4-3 to TRBJ1-3, with 9 bases matching TRBD1. Looked up from germline, CDR1 is LGHNA and CDR2 is YSLEER. Germline trimming cut 0 bases from V and 7 bases from J; bases unmatched to any gene: 7. The CDR3 is 16 amino acids. The CDR3 is CASSQDSGTGYNTIYF. CDR3 bases: TGCGCCAGCAGCCAAGATTCCGGGACAGGGTACAACACCATATATTTT.

The genes are TRBV19 and TRBJ1-5, with D possibly TRBD1 on 5 matching bases. From germline, CDR1 is LNHDA and CDR2 SQIVND (reference sequence). The CDR3 consists of 16 residues. The germline V and J ends were trimmed by 3 bases and 0 bases, with 12 bases remaining between them. The CDR3 region has the DNA TGTGCCAGTAGTATGCGCGGGGGGGTTAGCAATCAGCCCCAGCATTTT. This translates into CASSMRGGVSNQPQHF.

This clone was recorded once. The V gene is TRBV5-1, the J gene TRBJ2-7; TRBD1 agrees at 9 bases. Germline-derived CDR1 and CDR2 are SGHRS and YFSETQ. Trimming cost V 0 bases and J 3 bases; bases outside gene matches: 4. The CDR3 is 15 residues long. The CDR3 nucleotides read TGCGCCAGCAGCTTGGCCTCGGGACAGGGCTACGAGCAGTACTTC. This sequence encodes CASSLASGQGYEQYF.

The chain has TRBV5-1 and TRBJ2-5; D gene uncertain. The germline V gene encodes CDR1 SGHRS and CDR2 YFSETQ. The CDR3 spans 15 residues. V lost 4 bases and J lost 2, with 15 bases in between. CDR3 coding DNA: TGCGCCAGCAGCCCCTCGGTCCGGGTACAAGAGACCCAGTACTTC. Amino acids: CASSPSVRVQETQYF.

The V gene is TRBV4-1, the J gene TRBJ2-1; 9 bases line up with TRBD2. V trimming: 3 bases; J trimming: 4 bases; junction bases outside the gene matches: 7. Germline CDR1 is MGHRA and CDR2 is YSYEKL. The CDR3 runs 16 residues. The chain's CDR3 is CASSQVSGRGYNEQFF. The DNA of the CDR3 is TGCGCCAGCAGCCAGGTTAGCGGGAGAGGTTACAATGAGCAGTTCTTC.

The CDR3 protein is CASRGTGEAGELFF. For the CDR3, the DNA is TGTGCCAGCAGGGGGACAGGGGAGGCCGGGGAGCTGTTTTTT. V usage is TRBV27 and J usage is TRBJ2-2; 10 positions agree with TRBD1. CDR1 and CDR2 from the germline V gene are MNHEY and SMNVEV (reference sequence). This CDR3 has 14 residues. V dropped 6 bases and J dropped 6; count of bases not matched to a gene: 4.

The rearrangement uses TRBV11-2 and TRBJ2-5; 11 bases agree with TRBD2. V was pared by 3 bases and J by 5 bases, with 5 bases of the junction left unmatched. From germline, CDR1 is SGHAT and CDR2 FQNNGV. The length of the CDR3 is 15 residues. In DNA, the CDR3 is TGTGCCAGCAGCTTTAGCGGGAGGGGGGTCGAGACCCAGTACTTC. Its protein is CASSFSGRGVETQYF.

V gene TRBV7-8 combines with J gene TRBJ2-2; 13 bases map to TRBD2. Trimming took 4 bases from V and 7 from J; bases not matched to a gene: 15. The CDR3 contains 19 residues. Germline CDR1 and CDR2: SGHVS and FQNEAQ. CDR3 loop: CASSSTAYRTSGSGGELFF. CDR3 nucleotides: TGTGCCAGCAGCTCGACAGCTTACCGGACTAGCGGGAGTGGCGGGGAGCTGTTTTTT.

This clone has just a few counts. The chain combines TRBV6-6 with TRBJ2-7; 7 bases match TRBD1. The CDR3 runs 12 residues. Germline loops: CDR1 MNHNY, CDR2 SVGAGI (reference sequence). The V and J ends lost 8 bases and 4 bases, in that order; junction bases with no gene match: 5. The DNA of the CDR3 is TGTGCCAGCCGGCAGGGGGAGTACGAGCAGTACTTC. Translating gives CASRQGEYEQYF.